One and the same sample provided the 26 T cell receptor beta chains below, sequenced in a study of cytomegalovirus exposure and HLA in healthy donors (dated by TCRdb to 2017 to 2019). The library came from the immunoSEQ multiplex PCR assay. A mixture of 60 forward primers for TCR Vbeta segments and 13 reverse primers for TCR Jbeta segments was used in the multiplex PCR. TCRdb obtained this table from immuneACCESS and retained in-frame rearrangements with V and J assigned. These tables miss some clones; where compared with another copy, unresolved V genes account for less than half of the shortfall, and the remainder is unexplained. The sample table shows fewer than 250,000 clones, and 82% are seen once. The ten largest account for around 6% of the sample. Source material: PBMCs. All receptors come from a man aged 40-55 years in good health and CMV-seropositive.

The chain is built from TRBV10-1 and TRBJ1-1; no definite D call. Germline assignment: CDR1 WNHNN and CDR2 SYGVQD (reference sequence). V was clipped by 6 bases and J by 8 bases, with 19 bases between them. This CDR3 region has 14 residues. In nucleotides, the CDR3 is TGCGCCAGCAGCCTAGGCCCTAAAGGGAGCGAAGCTTTCTTT. Its protein is CASSLGPKGSEAFF.

The rearrangement links TRBV12-5 to TRBJ1-2, with a tentative D call TRBD1 (5 bases). Germline V lookup: CDR1 LGHNT, CDR2 FRNRAP. V gave up 1 base and J gave up 0 bases, with 12 bases separating them. The CDR3 sequence is 16 residues long. The CDR3 here is CASGLAKDIANYGYTF. Written as DNA, the CDR3 is TGTGCTAGTGGTTTGGCTAAGGACATAGCTAACTATGGCTACACCTTC.

The rearrangement links TRBV25-1 to TRBJ1-1; D perhaps matches TRBD1 (5 bases). This CDR3 has 14 residues. The germline V and J ends were trimmed by 4 bases and 4 bases, with 13 bases remaining between them. The germline CDR1 and CDR2 sequences are MGHDK and SYGVNS. In nucleotides, the CDR3 is TGTGCCAGCAGTGCCCAGGGTTTGGGCACTGAAGCTTTCTTT. Translated, it gives CASSAQGLGTEAFF.

This chain joins TRBV7-2 and TRBJ2-3; 8 nucleotides match TRBD1. Germline loops: CDR1 SGHTA, CDR2 FQGNSA. The CDR3 consists of 18 residues. Losses at the gene ends were 3 bases for V and 4 bases for J; bases not matched to a gene: 15. The CDR3 is CASSFAVQGAGRADTQYF. DNA for the CDR3: TGTGCCAGCAGCTTCGCAGTCCAGGGGGCGGGACGGGCAGATACGCAGTATTTT.

The gene calls are TRBV12-5 and TRBJ1-1; D is possibly TRBD1 (5 bases). The CDR3 is 15 residues long. From germline, CDR1 is LGHNT and CDR2 FRNRAP. The V end was cut by 5 bases, the J end by 0 bases, with 13 bases between. The DNA for the CDR3 is TGTGCTAGTGGTGGGCAGGGCGGCATGAACACTGAAGCTTTCTTT. It yields the protein CASGGQGGMNTEAFF.

The rearrangement joins TRBV7-3 to TRBJ2-1; TRBD2 matches at 8 bases. This CDR3 comprises 15 residues. Trimming took 5 bases from V and 6 from J; bases not matched to a gene: 9. Germline CDR1 SGHTA, CDR2 FQGTGA. CDR3 bases: TGTGCCAGCAGCCGGAGAGGGGGACTAGTCAATGAGCAGTTCTTC. This encodes CASSRRGGLVNEQFF.

The chain combines TRBV27 with TRBJ2-1; possibly TRBD2 for D (6 bases). This CDR3 spans 12 amino acids. Looked up from germline, CDR1 is MNHEY and CDR2 is SMNVEV (reference sequence). The CDR3, as DNA: TGTTCTAGCGTGGGAGGTGATAATGAGCAGTTCTTC. Translated: CSSVGGDNEQFF.

The gene calls are TRBV19 and TRBJ2-3, with TRBD2 matching 10 bases. Germline V CDR1 and CDR2: LNHDA, SQIVND (reference sequence). This CDR3 is built from 14 residues. After removal of 4 bases from V and 3 bases from J, the junction contained 1 base not matched to a gene. The CDR3 DNA reads as TGTGCCAGTAGTACTAGCGGGAGTACAGATACGCAGTATTTT. As protein: CASSTSGSTDTQYF.

This chain links TRBV9 with TRBJ2-5; D is possibly TRBD1 (6 bases). This CDR3 comprises 14 residues. CDR1 is SGDLS, CDR2 YYNGEE, per germline. Trimming left V 0 bases short and J 6 bases short, with 12 bases between. The CDR3 spells CASSVGTGTKTQYF. CDR3 bases: TGTGCCAGCAGCGTAGGAACAGGGACGAAGACCCAGTACTTC. Drawing the rest from reference TRBV9 and TRBJ2-5, the complete variable domain is DSGVTQTPKHLITATGQRVTLRCSPRSGDLSVYWYQQSLDQGLQFLIQYYNGEERAKGNILERFSAQQFPDLHSELNLSSLELGDSALYFCASSVGTGTKTQYFGPGTRLLVL.

Points on this clone: The same CDR3 also results from other DNA sequences found in this sample. The CDR3 nucleotides read TGTGCCAGCAGTTTATCGGGCGTTGGGCAGCCCCAGCATTTT. It codes for CASSLSGVGQPQHF. V usage is TRBV27 and J usage is TRBJ1-5; no clear D. V gave up 0 bases and J gave up 7 bases, with 10 bases separating them. There are 14 residues in the CDR3. Germline-derived CDR1 and CDR2 are MNHEY and SMNVEV (reference sequence).

V gene TRBV13 combines with J gene TRBJ2-7; 9 bases are a match to TRBD2. Per the germline V gene, CDR1 is PRHDT and CDR2 is FYEKMQ (reference sequence). CDR3 size: 18 residues. Unmatched junction bases numbered 23, after V lost 7 bases and J lost 7 bases. In DNA, the CDR3 is TGTGCCAGCACCGTAAGCGGGGGGTTCGGGAGCGCCGAGGGGGAGCAGTACGTC. This gives the protein CASTVSGGFGSAEGEQYV.

This clone occurred a few times. The V gene is TRBV7-6, the J gene TRBJ2-5, with TRBD1 matching 9 bases. J was trimmed by 5 bases and V by 3 bases; bases with no gene match: 7. The CDR3 is 15 amino acids. CDR1 and CDR2 from the germline V gene are SGHVS and FNYEAQ. Here the CDR3 reads CASSFRTGEGETQYF. The CDR3 bases are TGTGCCAGCAGCTTCAGGACAGGGGAAGGCGAGACCCAGTACTTC.

This clone has just a few counts. The J gene is TRBJ2-3, the V gene TRBV6-1, with 7 bases lining up with TRBD2. The CDR3 has 18 residues. J lost 3 bases, V lost 3 bases, and 15 bases had no gene match. In germline, CDR1 is MNHNS, CDR2 SASEGT. The CDR3 loop reads CASSENYSGTTRTDTQYF. CDR3 DNA: TGTGCCAGCAGTGAGAACTACTCCGGGACTACGCGGACAGATACGCAGTATTTT.

For this clone: Mismatch with germline at one junction end may stem from a read error. The V and J genes are TRBV7-9 and TRBJ1-1; D may be TRBD1 (5 bases). Germline V gene lookup returns CDR1 SEHNR and CDR2 FQNEAQ (reference sequence). The length of the CDR3 is 13 residues. The CDR3 bases are TGTTCCAGCACGGGGGAGGGCAACACTGAAGCTTTCTTT. Its translation: CSSTGEGNTEAFF.

The DNA of the CDR3 is TGCGCCAGCAGCTACGATCCGGATCAGCCCCAGCATTTT. Translation gives CASSYDPDQPQHF. The chain recombines TRBV5-1 with TRBJ1-5; no clear D gene. Deletions cut 3 bases from V and 5 bases from J, with 9 bases between. The CDR3 loop spans 13 amino acids. The germline gives CDR1 SGHRS, CDR2 YFSETQ.

V usage is TRBV7-8 and J usage is TRBJ2-1; TRBD2 is a possible D gene (6 bases). V was trimmed by 5 bases and J by 4 bases, leaving 12 bases between them. Germline CDR1 reads SGHVS; CDR2 reads FQNEAQ. This CDR3 region has 14 residues. As DNA, the CDR3 is TGTGCCAGCAGCCCCGGAGGGATTTACAATGAGCAGTTCTTC. Residues: CASSPGGIYNEQFF. The full variable domain, with the rest looked up from reference TRBV7-8 and TRBJ2-1, is GAGVSQSPRYKVAKRGQDVALRCDPISGHVSLFWYQQALGQGPEFLTYFQNEAQLDKSGLPSDRFFAERPEGSVSTLKIQRTQQEDSAVYLCASSPGGIYNEQFFGPGTRLTVL.

V gene TRBV7-8 combines with J gene TRBJ2-5; 7 bases match TRBD1. CDR3 length: 15 amino acids. J lost 1 base, V lost 0 bases, and 2 bases had no gene match. Germline CDR1 is SGHVS and CDR2 is FQNEAQ. The CDR3 region has the DNA TGTGCCAGCAGCTTAGCGGGGACAGTCCAAGAGACCCAGTACTTC. It translates to CASSLAGTVQETQYF. Filled out from reference TRBV7-8 and TRBJ2-5, the complete variable domain reads GAGVSQSPRYKVAKRGQDVALRCDPISGHVSLFWYQQALGQGPEFLTYFQNEAQLDKSGLPSDRFFAERPEGSVSTLKIQRTQQEDSAVYLCASSLAGTVQETQYFGPGTRLLVL.

This rearrangement joins TRBV11-2 to TRBJ1-1; possibly TRBD1 for D (5 bases). Trimming took off 5 bases at V and 7 bases at J, with 17 bases between the two ends. From germline, CDR1 is SGHAT and CDR2 FQNNGV. CDR3 length: 14 residues. The CDR3 reads CASSPFAGGNEAFF. DNA for the CDR3: TGTGCCAGCAGCCCCTTTGCGGGGGGGAATGAAGCTTTCTTT.

J is TRBJ2-3 and V is TRBV18; 9 bases are a match to TRBD2. The length of the CDR3 is 16 residues. V gave up 2 bases and J gave up 4 bases; unmatched junction bases: 7. Per the germline V gene, CDR1 is KGHSH and CDR2 is LQKENI. CDR3 bases: TGTGCCAGCTCACCAAGGGCGGGAGGGTCGCCAGATACGCAGTATTTT. Its translation: CASSPRAGGSPDTQYF.

The chain recombines TRBV6-1 with TRBJ1-1; D remains unclear. V was shortened by 4 bases and J by 0 bases, with 9 bases between the two germline ends. CDR1 and CDR2 (germline): MNHNS, SASEGT. The length of the CDR3 is 14 residues. The CDR3 DNA reads as TGTGCCAGCAGTGCTCCGACAATGAACACTGAAGCTTTCTTT. Amino acids: CASSAPTMNTEAFF.

The chain uses TRBV9 and TRBJ1-2, with TRBD1 matching over 7 bases. The length of the CDR3 is 20 residues. CDR1 and CDR2 (germline): SGDLS, YYNGEE. The V gene end was trimmed by 3 bases and the J gene end by 5 bases; junction bases not matched to a gene: 25. CDR3 DNA: TGTGCCAGCAGCGCCGGCGGCCCCGGGACAGCGATCACTGCGGCATATGGCTACACCTTC. Its translation is CASSAGGPGTAITAAYGYTF.

The chain links TRBV6-4 to TRBJ2-3; 13 nucleotides match TRBD2. Trimming at V came to 6 bases and at J to 5 bases, leaving 2 bases not matched to a gene. This CDR3 is built from 14 residues. Per germline, CDR1 MRHNA and CDR2 SNTAGT. As DNA, the CDR3 is TGTGCCAGCAGCCGACTAGCGGGAGGAGATACGCAGTATTTT. This translates into CASSRLAGGDTQYF.

The V call is TRBV5-6, the J call TRBJ2-7; 8 bases line up with TRBD2. Per germline, CDR1 SGHDT and CDR2 YYEEEE. This CDR3 region has 14 residues. Trimming removed 4 bases from V and 0 bases from J; junction bases left unmatched: 3. The CDR3 is CASSPGGSSYEQYF. DNA of the CDR3: TGTGCCAGCAGCCCGGGGGGGTCCTCCTACGAGCAGTACTTC.

CDR3 amino acids: CASSLPTQGTGELFF. The CDR3 nucleotides read TGTGCCAGCAGTCTACCAACCCAGGGCACCGGGGAGCTGTTTTTT. The chain joins TRBV6-1 to TRBJ2-2, with a possible D match to TRBD1 (5 bases). V gave up 5 bases and J gave up 4 bases, with 14 bases separating them. The CDR3 totals 15 residues. Germline lookup yields CDR1 MNHNS and CDR2 SASEGT.

Concerning this clone itself: The same CDR3 can be traced to other DNA sequences in this sample. This sequence joins TRBV5-1 and TRBJ1-1; D not certain. Per the germline V gene, CDR1 is SGHRS and CDR2 is YFSETQ. The CDR3 length is 12 residues. Trimming removed 0 bases at V and 7 bases at J, with 7 bases between. This CDR3 reads CASSLDRGEAFF. The CDR3 DNA sequence: TGCGCCAGCAGCTTGGATCGAGGTGAAGCTTTCTTT.

The chain recombines TRBV14 with TRBJ1-2; 8 bases fit TRBD1. The length of the CDR3 is 16 residues. Germline lookup yields CDR1 SGHDN and CDR2 FVKESK. The V gene end was trimmed by 4 bases and the J gene end by 3 bases; junction bases not matched to a gene: 10. The DNA of the CDR3 is TGTGCCAGCAGCCTCGGACAGGGACCCTCTGACTATGGCTACACCTTC. Protein sequence: CASSLGQGPSDYGYTF.